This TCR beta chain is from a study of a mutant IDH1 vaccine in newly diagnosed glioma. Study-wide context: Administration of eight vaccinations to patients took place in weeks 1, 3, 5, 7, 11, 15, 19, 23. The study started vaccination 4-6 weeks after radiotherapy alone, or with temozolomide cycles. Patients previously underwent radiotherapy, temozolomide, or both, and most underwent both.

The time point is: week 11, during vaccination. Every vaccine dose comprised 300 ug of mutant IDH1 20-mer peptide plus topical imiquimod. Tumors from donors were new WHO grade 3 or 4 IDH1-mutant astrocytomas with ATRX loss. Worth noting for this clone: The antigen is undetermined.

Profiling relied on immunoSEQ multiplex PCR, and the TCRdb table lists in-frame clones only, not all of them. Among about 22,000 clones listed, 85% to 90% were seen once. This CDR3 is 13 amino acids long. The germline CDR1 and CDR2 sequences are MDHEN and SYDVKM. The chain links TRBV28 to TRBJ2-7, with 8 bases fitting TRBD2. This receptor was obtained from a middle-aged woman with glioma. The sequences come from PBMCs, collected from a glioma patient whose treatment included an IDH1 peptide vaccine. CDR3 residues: CVVAGLDSYEQYF. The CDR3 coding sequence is TGTGTAGTAGCGGGACTAGACTCCTACGAGCAGTACTTC.